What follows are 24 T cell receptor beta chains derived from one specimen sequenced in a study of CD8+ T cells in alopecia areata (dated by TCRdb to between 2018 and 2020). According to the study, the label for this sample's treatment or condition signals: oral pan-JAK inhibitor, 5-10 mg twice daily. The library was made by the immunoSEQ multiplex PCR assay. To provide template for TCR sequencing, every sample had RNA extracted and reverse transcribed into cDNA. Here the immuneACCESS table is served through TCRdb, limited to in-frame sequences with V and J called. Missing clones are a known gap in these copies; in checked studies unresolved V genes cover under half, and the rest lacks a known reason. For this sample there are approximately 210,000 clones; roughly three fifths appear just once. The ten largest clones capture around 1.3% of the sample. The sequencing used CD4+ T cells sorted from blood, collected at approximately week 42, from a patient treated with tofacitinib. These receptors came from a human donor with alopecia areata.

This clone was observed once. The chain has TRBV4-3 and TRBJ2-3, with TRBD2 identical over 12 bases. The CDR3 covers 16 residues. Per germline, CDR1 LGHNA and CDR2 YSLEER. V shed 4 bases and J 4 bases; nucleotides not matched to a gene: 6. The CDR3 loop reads CASSPASGGAADTQYF. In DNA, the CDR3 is TGCGCCAGCAGCCCAGCTAGCGGGGGGGCGGCAGATACGCAGTATTTT.

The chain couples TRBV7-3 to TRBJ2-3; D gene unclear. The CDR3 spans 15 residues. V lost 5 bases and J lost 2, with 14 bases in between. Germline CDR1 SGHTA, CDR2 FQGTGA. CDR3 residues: CASSPAIGATDTQYF. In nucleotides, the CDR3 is TGTGCCAGCAGCCCCGCGATCGGCGCCACAGATACGCAGTATTTT.

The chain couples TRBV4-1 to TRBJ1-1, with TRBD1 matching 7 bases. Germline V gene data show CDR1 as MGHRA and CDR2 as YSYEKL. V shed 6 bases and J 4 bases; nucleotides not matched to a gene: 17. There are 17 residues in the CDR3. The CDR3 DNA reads TGCGCCAGCAGTTCCATGCCCCCGGGACAGAGGGCCACTGAAGCTTTCTTT. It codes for CASSSMPPGQRATEAFF.

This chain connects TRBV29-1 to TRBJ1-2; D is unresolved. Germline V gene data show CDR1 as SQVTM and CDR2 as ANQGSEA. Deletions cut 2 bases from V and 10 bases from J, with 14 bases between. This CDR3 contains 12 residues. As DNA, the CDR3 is TGCAGCGTTGAAATCCCACCCGGCGCCTACACCTTC. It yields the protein CSVEIPPGAYTF.

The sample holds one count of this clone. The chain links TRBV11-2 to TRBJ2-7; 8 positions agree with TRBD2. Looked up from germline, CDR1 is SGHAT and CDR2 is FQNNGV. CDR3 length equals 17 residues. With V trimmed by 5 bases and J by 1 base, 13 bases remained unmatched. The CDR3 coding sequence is TGTGCCAGCAGCCGAATAGCGGGGACGAGGGATTCCTACGAGCAGTACTTC. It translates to CASSRIAGTRDSYEQYF.

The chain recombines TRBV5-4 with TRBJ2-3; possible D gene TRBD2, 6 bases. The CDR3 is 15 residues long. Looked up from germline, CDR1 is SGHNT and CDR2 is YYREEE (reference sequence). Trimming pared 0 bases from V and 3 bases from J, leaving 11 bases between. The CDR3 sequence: CASSLGLVVTDTQYF. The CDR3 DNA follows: TGTGCCAGCAGCTTGGGACTAGTGGTGACAGATACGCAGTATTTT. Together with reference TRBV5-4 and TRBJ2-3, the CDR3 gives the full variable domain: ETGVTQSPTHLIKTRGQQVTLRCSSQSGHNTVSWYQQALGQGPQFIFQYYREEENGRGNFPPRFSGLQFPNYSSELNVNALELDDSALYLCASSLGLVVTDTQYFGPGTRLTVL.

This CDR3 is CASSVETSGGGEQFF. The DNA for the CDR3 is TGCGCCAGCAGTGTGGAGACTAGCGGGGGTGGGGAGCAGTTCTTC. This rearrangement joins TRBV10-2 to TRBJ2-1; 12 bases are a match to TRBD2. Per germline, CDR1 WSHSY and CDR2 SAAADI. Trimming cost V 4 bases and J 10 bases; bases outside gene matches: 8. CDR3 size: 15 residues.

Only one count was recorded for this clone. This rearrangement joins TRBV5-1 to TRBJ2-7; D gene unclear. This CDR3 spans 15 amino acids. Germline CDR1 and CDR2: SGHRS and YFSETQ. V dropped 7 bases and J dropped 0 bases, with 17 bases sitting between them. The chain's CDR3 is CASAADPPSSYEQYF. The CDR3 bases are TGCGCCAGCGCAGCCGACCCACCAAGCTCCTACGAGCAGTACTTC.

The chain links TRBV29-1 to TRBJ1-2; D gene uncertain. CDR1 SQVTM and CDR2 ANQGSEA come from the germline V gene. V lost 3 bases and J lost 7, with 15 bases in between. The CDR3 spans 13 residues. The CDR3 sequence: CSVDIEGKRGYTF. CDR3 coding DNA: TGCAGCGTTGACATCGAGGGAAAGCGTGGCTACACCTTC.

As DNA, the CDR3 is TGCGCCAGCAGCCAAGGGGGCAGCACTGAAGCTTTCTTT. It specifies CASSQGGSTEAFF. The J gene is TRBJ1-1, the V gene TRBV4-3; a possible D gene is TRBD1 (5 bases). This CDR3 has 13 amino acids. The V gene lost 1 base and the J gene lost 4 bases, with 7 bases spanning the gap. The germline CDR1 and CDR2 sequences are LGHNA and YSLEER.

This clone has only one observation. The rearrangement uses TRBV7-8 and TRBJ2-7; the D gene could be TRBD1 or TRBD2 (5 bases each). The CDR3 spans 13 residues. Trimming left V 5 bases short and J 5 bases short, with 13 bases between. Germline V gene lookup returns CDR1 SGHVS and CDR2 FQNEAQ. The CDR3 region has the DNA TGTGCCAGCAGCCCTCAGGGAGTCGACGAGCAGTACTTC. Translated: CASSPQGVDEQYF.

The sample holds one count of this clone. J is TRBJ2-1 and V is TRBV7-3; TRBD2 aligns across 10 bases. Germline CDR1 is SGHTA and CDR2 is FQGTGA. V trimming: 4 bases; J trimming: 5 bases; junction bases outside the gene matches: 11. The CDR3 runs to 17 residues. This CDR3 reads CASSSIAGGSHNNEQFF. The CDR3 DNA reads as TGTGCCAGCAGCTCAATAGCGGGGGGAAGCCACAACAATGAGCAGTTCTTC.

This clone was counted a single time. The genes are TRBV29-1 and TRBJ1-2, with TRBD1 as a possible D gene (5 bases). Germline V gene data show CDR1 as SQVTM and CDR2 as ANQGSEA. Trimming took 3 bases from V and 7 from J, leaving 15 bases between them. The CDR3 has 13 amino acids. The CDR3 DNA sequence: TGCAGCGTTGATAAGGGGCGCAAATCTGGCTACACCTTC. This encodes CSVDKGRKSGYTF.

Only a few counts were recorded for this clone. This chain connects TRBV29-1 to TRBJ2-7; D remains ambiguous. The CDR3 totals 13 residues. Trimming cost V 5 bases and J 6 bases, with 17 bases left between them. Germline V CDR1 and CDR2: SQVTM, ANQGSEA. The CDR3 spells CSVLLGGLGEQYF. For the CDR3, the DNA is TGCAGCGTTCTTTTGGGTGGGCTCGGCGAGCAGTACTTC.

CDR3 sequence (DNA): TGTGCCAGCAGTGCTTTGGAGAGCGGGGAGCTGTTTTTT. Translated, it gives CASSALESGELFF. V is TRBV2 and J is TRBJ2-2, with D hard to call. CDR1 is SNHLY, CDR2 FYNNEI, per germline. The CDR3 extends over 13 amino acids. V gave up 4 bases and J gave up 7 bases, with 10 bases separating them.

CDR3 bases: TGCAGCGTTGAACCCTCCCCGGGACAGGGCGGAAACTATGGCTACACCTTC. This encodes CSVEPSPGQGGNYGYTF. This sequence joins TRBV29-1 and TRBJ1-2; 9 bases agree with TRBD1. Germline trimming cut 2 bases from V and 2 bases from J; bases unmatched to any gene: 12. CDR1 SQVTM and CDR2 ANQGSEA come from the germline V gene. The CDR3 runs to 17 residues.

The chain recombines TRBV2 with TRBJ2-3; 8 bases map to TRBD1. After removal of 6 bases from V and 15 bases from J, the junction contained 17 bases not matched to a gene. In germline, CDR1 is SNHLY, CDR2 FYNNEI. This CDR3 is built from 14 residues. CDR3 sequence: CASSPGQASGELYF. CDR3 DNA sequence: TGTGCCAGCAGCCCGGGACAGGCCAGTGGAGAATTATATTTT.

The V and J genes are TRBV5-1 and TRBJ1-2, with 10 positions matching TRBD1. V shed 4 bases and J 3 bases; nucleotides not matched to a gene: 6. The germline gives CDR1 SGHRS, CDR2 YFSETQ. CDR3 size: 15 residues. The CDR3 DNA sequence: TGCGCCAGCAGCCCTGGGACAGGGGTGGACTATGGCTACACCTTC. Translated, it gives CASSPGTGVDYGYTF.

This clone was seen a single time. In DNA form, the CDR3 reads TGTGCCAGCAGCGCCCGTGACTCGGCAGTCCGTGAGCAGTTCTTC. Protein sequence: CASSARDSAVREQFF. The chain joins TRBV7-9 to TRBJ2-1; D is ambiguous. The CDR3 has 15 amino acids. Germline V gene lookup returns CDR1 SEHNR and CDR2 FQNEAQ (reference sequence). The ends were cut back, 5 bases at V and 9 bases at J, with 20 bases in the middle.

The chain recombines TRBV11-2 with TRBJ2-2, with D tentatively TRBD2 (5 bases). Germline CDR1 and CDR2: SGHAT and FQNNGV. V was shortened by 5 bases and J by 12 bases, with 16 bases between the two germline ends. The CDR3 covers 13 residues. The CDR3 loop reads CASSQSGRGKLFF. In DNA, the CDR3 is TGTGCCAGCAGCCAATCTGGACGGGGAAAGCTGTTTTTT.

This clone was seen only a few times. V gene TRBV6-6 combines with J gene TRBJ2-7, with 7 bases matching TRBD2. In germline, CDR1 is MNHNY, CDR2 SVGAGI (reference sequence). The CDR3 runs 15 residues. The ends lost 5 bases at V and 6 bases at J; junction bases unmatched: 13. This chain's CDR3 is CASSPRGSGPGEQYF. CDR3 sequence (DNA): TGTGCCAGCAGTCCCCGGGGTAGCGGGCCCGGCGAGCAGTACTTC.

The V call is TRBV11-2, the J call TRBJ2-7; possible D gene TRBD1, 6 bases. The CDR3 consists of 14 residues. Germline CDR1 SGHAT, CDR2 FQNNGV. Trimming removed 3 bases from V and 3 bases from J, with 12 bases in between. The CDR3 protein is CASSFGTRVYEQYF. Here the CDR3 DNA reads TGTGCCAGCAGCTTTGGGACACGGGTCTACGAGCAGTACTTC. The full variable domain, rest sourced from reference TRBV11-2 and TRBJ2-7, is EAGVAQSPRYKIIEKRQSVAFWCNPISGHATLYWYQQILGQGPKLLIQFQNNGVVDDSQLPKDRFSAERLKGVDSTLKIQPAKLEDSAVYLCASSFGTRVYEQYFGPGTRLTVT.

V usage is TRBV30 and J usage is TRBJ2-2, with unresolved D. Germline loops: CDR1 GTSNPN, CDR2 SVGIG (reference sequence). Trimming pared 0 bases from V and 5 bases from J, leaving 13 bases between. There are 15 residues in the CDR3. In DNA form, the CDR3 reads TGTGCCTGGAGTGTGGGCCGGGTATTAACCGGGGAGCTGTTTTTT. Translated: CAWSVGRVLTGELFF.

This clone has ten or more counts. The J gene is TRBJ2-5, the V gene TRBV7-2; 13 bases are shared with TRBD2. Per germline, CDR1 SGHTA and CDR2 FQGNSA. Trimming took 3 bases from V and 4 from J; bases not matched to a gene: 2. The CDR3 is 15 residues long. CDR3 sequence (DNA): TGTGCCAGCAGCTTTGGACTAGCGGGGGTAGAGACCCAGTACTTC. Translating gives CASSFGLAGVETQYF.